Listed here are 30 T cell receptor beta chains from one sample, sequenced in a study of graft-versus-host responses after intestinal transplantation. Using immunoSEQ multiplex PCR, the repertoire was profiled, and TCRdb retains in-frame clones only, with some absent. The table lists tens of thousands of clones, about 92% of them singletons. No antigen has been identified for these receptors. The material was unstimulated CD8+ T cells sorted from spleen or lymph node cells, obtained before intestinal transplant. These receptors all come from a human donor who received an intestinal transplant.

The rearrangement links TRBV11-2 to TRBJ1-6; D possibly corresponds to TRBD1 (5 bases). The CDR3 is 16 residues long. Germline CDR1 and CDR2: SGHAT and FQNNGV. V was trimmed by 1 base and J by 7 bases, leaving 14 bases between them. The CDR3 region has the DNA TGTGCCAGCAGCTTAGCGTCCGCCGGGGGGAATTCACCCCTCCACTTT. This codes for CASSLASAGGNSPLHF.

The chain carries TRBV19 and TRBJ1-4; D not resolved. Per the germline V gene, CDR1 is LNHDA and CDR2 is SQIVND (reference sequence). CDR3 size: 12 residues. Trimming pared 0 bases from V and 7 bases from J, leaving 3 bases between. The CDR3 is CASSIDREKLFF. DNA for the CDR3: TGTGCCAGTAGTATAGACCGTGAAAAACTGTTTTTT.

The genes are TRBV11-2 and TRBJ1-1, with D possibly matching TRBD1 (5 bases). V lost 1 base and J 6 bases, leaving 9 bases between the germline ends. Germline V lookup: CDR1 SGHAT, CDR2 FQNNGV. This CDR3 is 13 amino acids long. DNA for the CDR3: TGTGCCAGCAGCTTAGCCGGGGGGTCTGAAGCTTTCTTT. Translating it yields CASSLAGGSEAFF. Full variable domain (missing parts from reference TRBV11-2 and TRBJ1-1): EAGVAQSPRYKIIEKRQSVAFWCNPISGHATLYWYQQILGQGPKLLIQFQNNGVVDDSQLPKDRFSAERLKGVDSTLKIQPAKLEDSAVYLCASSLAGGSEAFFGQGTRLTVV.

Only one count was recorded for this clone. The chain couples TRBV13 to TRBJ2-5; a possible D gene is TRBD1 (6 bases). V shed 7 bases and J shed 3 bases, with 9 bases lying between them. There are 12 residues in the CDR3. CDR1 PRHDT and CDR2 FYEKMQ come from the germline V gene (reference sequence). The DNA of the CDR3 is TGTGCCAGCACTGGACAGAAAGAGACCCAGTACTTC. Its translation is CASTGQKETQYF.

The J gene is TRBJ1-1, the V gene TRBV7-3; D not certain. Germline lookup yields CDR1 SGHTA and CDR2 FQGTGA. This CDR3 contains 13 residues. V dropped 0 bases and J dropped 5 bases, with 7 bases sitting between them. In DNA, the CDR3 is TGTGCCAGCAGCTTAACGGCGAGGACTGAAGCTTTCTTT. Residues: CASSLTARTEAFF.

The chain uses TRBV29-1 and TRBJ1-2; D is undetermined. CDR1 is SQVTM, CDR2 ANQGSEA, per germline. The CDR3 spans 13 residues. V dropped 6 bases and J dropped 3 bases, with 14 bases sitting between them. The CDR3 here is CSVPGRGDYGYTF. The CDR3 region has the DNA TGCAGCGTCCCCGGTCGGGGAGACTATGGCTACACCTTC.

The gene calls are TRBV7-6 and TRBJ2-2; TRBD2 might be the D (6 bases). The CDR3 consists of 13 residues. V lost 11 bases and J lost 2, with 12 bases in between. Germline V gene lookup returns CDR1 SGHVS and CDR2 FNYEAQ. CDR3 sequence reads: CAAGNLNTGELFF. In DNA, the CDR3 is TGTGCCGCGGGGAACCTAAACACCGGGGAGCTGTTTTTT.

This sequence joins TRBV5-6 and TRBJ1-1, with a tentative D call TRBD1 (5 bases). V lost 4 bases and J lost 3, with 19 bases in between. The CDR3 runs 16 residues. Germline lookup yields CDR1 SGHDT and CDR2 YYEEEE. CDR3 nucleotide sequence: TGTGCCAGCAGCCTCGGGGCAGCGGGGCCCTACACTGAAGCTTTCTTT. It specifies CASSLGAAGPYTEAFF.

In nucleotides, the CDR3 is TGTGCCAGCAGGGACGACAGGGGCGTCCTGAACACTGAAGCTTTCTTT. It specifies CASRDDRGVLNTEAFF. This sequence joins TRBV27 and TRBJ1-1, with TRBD1 matching over 8 bases. V shed 6 bases, J shed 0 bases, and the junction held 9 bases outside the gene matches. The CDR3 length is 16 residues. Looked up from germline, CDR1 is MNHEY and CDR2 is SMNVEV (reference sequence).

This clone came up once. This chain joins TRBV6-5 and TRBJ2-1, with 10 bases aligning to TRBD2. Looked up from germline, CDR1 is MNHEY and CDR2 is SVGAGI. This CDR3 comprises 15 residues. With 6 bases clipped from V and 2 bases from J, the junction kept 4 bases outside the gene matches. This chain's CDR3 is CASSQLAGAYNEQFF. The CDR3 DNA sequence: TGTGCCAGCAGCCAGCTAGCGGGGGCCTACAATGAGCAGTTCTTC.

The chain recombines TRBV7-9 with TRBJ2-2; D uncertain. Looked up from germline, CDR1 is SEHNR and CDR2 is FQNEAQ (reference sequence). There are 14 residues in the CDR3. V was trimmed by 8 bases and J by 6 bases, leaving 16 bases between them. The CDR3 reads CASRRESHSGELFF. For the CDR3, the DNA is TGTGCCAGCCGCCGCGAGTCCCATTCCGGGGAGCTGTTTTTT.

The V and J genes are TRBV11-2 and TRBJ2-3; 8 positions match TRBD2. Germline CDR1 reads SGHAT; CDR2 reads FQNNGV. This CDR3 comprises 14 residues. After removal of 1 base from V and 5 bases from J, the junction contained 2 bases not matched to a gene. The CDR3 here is CASSLAGGLDTQYF. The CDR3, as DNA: TGTGCCAGCAGCTTAGCGGGGGGGCTAGATACGCAGTATTTT.

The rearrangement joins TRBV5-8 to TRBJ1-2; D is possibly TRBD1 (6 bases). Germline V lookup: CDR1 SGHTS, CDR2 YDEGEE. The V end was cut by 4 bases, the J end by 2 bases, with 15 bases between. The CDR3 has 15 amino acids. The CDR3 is CASSGRGALNYGYTF. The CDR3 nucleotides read TGTGCCAGCAGCGGTCGGGGGGCTCTCAACTATGGCTACACCTTC. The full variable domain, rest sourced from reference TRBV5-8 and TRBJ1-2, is EAGVTQSPTHLIKTRGQQATLRCSPISGHTSVYWYQQALGLGLQFLLWYDEGEERNRGNFPPRFSGRQFPNYSSELNVNALELEDSALYLCASSGRGALNYGYTFGSGTRLTVV.

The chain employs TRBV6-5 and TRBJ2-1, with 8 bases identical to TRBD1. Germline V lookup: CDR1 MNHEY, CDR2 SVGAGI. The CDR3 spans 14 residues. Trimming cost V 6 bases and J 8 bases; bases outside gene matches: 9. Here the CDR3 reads CASSPQPGGDEQFF. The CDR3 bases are TGTGCCAGCAGCCCCCAACCAGGGGGCGATGAGCAGTTCTTC.

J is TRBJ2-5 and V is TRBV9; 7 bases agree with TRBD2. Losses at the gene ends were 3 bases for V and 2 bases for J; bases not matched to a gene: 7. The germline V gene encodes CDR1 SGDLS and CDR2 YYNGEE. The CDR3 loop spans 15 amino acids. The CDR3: CASSAGTMIQETQYF. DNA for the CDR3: TGTGCCAGCAGCGCAGGGACTATGATTCAAGAGACCCAGTACTTC.

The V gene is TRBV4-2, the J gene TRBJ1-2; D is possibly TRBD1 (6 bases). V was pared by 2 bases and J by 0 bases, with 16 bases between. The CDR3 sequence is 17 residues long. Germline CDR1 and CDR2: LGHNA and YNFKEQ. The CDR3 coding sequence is TGTGCCAGCAGCCAACCCCCCCCGACAGGAGCTAACTATGGCTACACCTTC. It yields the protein CASSQPPPTGANYGYTF.

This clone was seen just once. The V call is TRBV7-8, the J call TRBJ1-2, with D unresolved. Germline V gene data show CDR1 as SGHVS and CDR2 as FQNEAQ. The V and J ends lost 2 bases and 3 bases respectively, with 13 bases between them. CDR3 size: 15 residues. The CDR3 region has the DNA TGTGCCAGCAGCTTATGGGCGTCAGAATACTATGGCTACACCTTC. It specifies CASSLWASEYYGYTF.

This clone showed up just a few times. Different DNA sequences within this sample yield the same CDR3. Here the CDR3 reads CASSQDRGNYGYTF. CDR3 bases: TGCGCCAGCAGCCAGGACAGGGGGAACTATGGCTACACCTTC. The V gene is TRBV4-1, the J gene TRBJ1-2; 10 bases line up with TRBD1. Trimming cost V 3 bases and J 2 bases; bases outside gene matches: 0. Germline V gene data show CDR1 as MGHRA and CDR2 as YSYEKL. The CDR3 runs 14 residues.

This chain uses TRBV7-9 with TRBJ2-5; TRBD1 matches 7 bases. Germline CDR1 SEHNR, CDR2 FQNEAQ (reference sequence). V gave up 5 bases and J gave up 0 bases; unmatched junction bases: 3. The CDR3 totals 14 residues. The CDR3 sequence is CASSQDRDQETQYF. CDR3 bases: TGTGCCAGCAGCCAAGACAGGGACCAAGAGACCCAGTACTTC.

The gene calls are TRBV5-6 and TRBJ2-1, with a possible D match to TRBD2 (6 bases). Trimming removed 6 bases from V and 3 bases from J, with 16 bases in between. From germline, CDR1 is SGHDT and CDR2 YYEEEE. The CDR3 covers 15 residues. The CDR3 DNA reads TGTGCCAGCAACACCCGGGGGAAGGTCTACAATGAGCAGTTCTTC. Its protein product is CASNTRGKVYNEQFF. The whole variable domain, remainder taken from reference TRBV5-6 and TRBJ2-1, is DAGVTQSPTHLIKTRGQQVTLRCSPKSGHDTVSWYQQALGQGPQFIFQYYEEEERQRGNFPDRFSGHQFPNYSSELNVNALLLGDSALYLCASNTRGKVYNEQFFGPGTRLTVL.

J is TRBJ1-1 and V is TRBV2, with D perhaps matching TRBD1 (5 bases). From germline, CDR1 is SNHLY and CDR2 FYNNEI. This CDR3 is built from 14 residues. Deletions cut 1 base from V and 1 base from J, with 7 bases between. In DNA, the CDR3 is TGTGCCAGCAGTGAAGGCAGGGCGAACACTGAAGCTTTCTTT. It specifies CASSEGRANTEAFF.

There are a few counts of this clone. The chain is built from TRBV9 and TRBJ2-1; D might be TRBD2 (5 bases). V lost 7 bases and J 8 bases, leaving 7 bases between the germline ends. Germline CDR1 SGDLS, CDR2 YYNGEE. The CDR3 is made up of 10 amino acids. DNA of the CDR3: TGTGCCAGCGCCGGGGATGAGCAGTTCTTC. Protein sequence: CASAGDEQFF.

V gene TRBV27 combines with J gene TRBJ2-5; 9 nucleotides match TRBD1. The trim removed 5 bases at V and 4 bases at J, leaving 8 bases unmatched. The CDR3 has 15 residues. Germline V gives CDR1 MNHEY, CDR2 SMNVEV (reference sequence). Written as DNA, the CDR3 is TGTGCCAGCAGTCCTACAGGGGGCCCCGGAGAGACCCAGTACTTC. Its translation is CASSPTGGPGETQYF.

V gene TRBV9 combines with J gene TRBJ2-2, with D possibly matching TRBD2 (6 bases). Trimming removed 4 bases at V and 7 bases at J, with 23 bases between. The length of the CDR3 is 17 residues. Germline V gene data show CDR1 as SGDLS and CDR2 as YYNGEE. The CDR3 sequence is CASSPRDSQLGVGELFF. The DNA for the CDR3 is TGTGCCAGCAGCCCTCGGGACTCCCAATTGGGTGTCGGGGAGCTGTTTTTT.

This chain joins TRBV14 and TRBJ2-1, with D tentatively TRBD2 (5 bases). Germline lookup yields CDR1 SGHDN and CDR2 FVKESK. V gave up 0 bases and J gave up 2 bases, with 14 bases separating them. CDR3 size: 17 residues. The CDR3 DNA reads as TGTGCCAGCAGCCAAGATGAGTTGACTACTGCCTACAATGAGCAGTTCTTC. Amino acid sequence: CASSQDELTTAYNEQFF.

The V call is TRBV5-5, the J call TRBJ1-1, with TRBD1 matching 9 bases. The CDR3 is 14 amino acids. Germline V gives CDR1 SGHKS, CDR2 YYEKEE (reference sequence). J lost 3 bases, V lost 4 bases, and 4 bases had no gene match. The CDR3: CASSPQGADTEAFF. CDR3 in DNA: TGTGCCAGCAGCCCACAGGGGGCGGACACTGAAGCTTTCTTT. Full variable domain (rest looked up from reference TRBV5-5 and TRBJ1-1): DAGVTQSPTHLIKTRGQQVTLRCSPISGHKSVSWYQQVLGQGPQFIFQYYEKEERGRGNFPDRFSARQFPNYSSELNVNALLLGDSALYLCASSPQGADTEAFFGQGTRLTVV.

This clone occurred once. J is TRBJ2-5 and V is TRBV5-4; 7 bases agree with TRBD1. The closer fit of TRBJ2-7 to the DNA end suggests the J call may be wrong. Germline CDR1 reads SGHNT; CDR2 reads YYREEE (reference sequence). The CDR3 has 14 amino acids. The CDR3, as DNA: TGTGCCAGCAGCCCCCATGGACAGGACTACGAGCAGTACTTC. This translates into CASSPHGQDYEQYF.

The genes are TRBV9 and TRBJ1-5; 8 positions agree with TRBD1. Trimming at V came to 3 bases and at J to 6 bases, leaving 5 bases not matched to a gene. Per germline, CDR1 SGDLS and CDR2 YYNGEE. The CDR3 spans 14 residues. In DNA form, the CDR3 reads TGTGCCAGCAGCGCCGGGACAGGCTCTCAGCCCCAGCATTTT. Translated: CASSAGTGSQPQHF.

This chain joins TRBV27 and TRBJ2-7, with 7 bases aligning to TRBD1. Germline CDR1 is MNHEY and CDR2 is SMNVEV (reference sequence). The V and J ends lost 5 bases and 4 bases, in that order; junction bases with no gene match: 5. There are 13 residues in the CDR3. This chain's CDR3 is CASSKGTAYEQYF. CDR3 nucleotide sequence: TGTGCCAGCAGTAAAGGGACAGCTTACGAGCAGTACTTC.

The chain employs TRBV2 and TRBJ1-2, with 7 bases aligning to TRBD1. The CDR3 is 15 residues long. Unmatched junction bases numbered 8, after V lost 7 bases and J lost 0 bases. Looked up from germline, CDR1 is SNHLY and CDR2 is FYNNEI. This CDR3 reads CASTGQVLANYGYTF. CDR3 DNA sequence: TGTGCCAGCACCGGACAGGTCCTAGCTAACTATGGCTACACCTTC.